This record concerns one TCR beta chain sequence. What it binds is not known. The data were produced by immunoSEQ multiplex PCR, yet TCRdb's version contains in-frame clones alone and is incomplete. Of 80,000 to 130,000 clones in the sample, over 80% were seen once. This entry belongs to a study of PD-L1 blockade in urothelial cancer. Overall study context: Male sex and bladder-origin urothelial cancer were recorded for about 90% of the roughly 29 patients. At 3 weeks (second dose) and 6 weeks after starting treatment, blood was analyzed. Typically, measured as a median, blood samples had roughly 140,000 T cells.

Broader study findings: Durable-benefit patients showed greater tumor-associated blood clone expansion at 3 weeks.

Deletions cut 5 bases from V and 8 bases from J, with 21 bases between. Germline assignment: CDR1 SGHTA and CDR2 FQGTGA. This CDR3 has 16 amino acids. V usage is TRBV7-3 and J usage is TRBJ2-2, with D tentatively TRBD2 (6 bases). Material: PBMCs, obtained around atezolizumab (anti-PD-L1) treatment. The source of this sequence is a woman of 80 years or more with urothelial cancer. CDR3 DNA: TGTGCCAGCAGCCCCGGGAGTAGCGGAAGGTCGGGGGAGCTGTTTTTT. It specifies CASSPGSSGRSGELFF.